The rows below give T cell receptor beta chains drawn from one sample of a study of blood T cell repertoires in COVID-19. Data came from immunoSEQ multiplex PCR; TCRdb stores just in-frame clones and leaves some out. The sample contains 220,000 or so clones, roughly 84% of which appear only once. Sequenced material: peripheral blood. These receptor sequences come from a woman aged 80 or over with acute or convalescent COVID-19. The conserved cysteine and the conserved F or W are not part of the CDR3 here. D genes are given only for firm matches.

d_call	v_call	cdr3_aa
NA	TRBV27	ASSSFHRAFTEAF
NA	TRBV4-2	ASSQDQGGKQPQH
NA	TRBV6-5	ASSLSGFGYT
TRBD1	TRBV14	ASSFTDRGSSPLH
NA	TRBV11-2	ASSLGWQQETQY
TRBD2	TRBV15	ATSRERGGYNEQF
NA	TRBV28	ASSTGSHEQY
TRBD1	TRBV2	ASSAPDRGLNTGELF
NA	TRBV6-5	ASTTSAGGNNEQF
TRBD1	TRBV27	ASSTQTGWEQY
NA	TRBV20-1	SASDSYGYT
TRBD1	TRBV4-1	ASSQTGTGREKLF
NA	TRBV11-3	ASSLGGNSYEQY